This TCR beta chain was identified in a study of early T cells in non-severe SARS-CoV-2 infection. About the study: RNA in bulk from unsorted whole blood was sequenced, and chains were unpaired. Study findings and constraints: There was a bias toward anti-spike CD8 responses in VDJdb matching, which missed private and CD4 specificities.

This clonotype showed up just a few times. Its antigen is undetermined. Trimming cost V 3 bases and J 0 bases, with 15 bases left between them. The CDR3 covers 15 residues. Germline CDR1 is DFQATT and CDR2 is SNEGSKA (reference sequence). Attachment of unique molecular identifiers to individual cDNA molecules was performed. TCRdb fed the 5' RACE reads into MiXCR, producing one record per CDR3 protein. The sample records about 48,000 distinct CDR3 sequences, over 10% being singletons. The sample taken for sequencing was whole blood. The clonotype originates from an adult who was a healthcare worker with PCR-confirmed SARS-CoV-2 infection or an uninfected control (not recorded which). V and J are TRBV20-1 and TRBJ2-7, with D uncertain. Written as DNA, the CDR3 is TGCAGTGCTAGTTCGCTCTTTGATGACTCCTACGAGCAGTACTTC. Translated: CSASSLFDDSYEQYF.